The table lists the clone carrying this T cell receptor (beta chain) with many counts. The TCRbeta library incorporated unique molecular identifiers. TCRdb passed the PCR reads through MiXCR, listing each CDR3 protein once. The table shows 350,000 to 400,000 distinct CDR3 sequences, with about a fifth occurring only once. These data belong to a study of T-cell reconstitution after alpha-beta-depleted transplantation in children. The starting material was PBMCs from the stem cell graft donor, obtained from the stem cell graft. The clonotype originates from a human donor who donated a stem cell graft to a child with acute myeloid leukemia.

CDR3 protein: CASSRGSSYNEQFF. CDR3 in DNA: TGTGCCAGCAGCCGTGGTAGCTCCTACAATGAGCAGTTCTTC. This sequence joins TRBV27 and TRBJ2-1, with no clear D. With 6 bases removed from V and 0 bases from J, the gap between germline ends came to 9 bases. Germline loops: CDR1 MNHEY, CDR2 SMNVEV (reference sequence). The CDR3 totals 14 residues.